This paragraph reports one T cell receptor (beta chain). Its cognate antigen is unknown. The data originate from a study of cytomegalovirus exposure and HLA in healthy donors. Clones were sequenced by immunoSEQ multiplex PCR, and TCRdb holds only the in-frame ones, with some missing. This repertoire shows about 100,000 clones, roughly 95% found once; its top ten account for 0.8% to 0.9%. Germline CDR1 is SGHNT and CDR2 is YYREEE (reference sequence). The CDR3 contains 15 residues. V gave up 4 bases and J gave up 0 bases, with 10 bases separating them. Study outcomes and limitations: It was confirmed in vitro that three of the CMV-associated chains were specific for CMV antigens.

This chain joins TRBV5-4 and TRBJ2-2; D is unclear. The receptor comes from a young woman in good health and CMV-seronegative. The sample was PBMCs. For the CDR3, the DNA is TGTGCCAGCAGCGGGCCTACAGCGAACACCGGGGAGCTGTTTTTT. This codes for CASSGPTANTGELFF. Based on the CDR3 plus reference TRBV5-4 and TRBJ2-2, the full variable domain is ETGVTQSPTHLIKTRGQQVTLRCSSQSGHNTVSWYQQALGQGPQFIFQYYREEENGRGNFPPRFSGLQFPNYSSELNVNALELDDSALYLCASSGPTANTGELFFGEGSRLTVL.